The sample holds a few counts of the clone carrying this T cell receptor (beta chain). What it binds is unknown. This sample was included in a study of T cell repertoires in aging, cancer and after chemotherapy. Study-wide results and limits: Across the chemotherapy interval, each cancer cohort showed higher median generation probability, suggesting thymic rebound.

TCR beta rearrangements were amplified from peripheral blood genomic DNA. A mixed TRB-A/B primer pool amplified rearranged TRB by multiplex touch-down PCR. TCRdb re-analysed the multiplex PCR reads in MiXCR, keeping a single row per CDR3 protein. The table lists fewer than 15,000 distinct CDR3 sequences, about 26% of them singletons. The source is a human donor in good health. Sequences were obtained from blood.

The CDR3 DNA is TGTGCCATCAGTGAGAGTCAGGAGGTCTATGGCTACACCTTC. Its protein product is CAISESQEVYGYTF. The chain has TRBV10-3 and TRBJ1-2; D is unclear. The V end was cut by 2 bases, the J end by 4 bases, with 11 bases between. Germline values: CDR1 ENHRY, CDR2 SYGVKD. The CDR3 covers 14 residues.